These 6 T cell receptor beta chains were all obtained from the same sample, sequenced in a study of T-cell memory formation after mild COVID-19. TCRdb redid the calling of the 5' RACE reads with MiXCR, one entry per CDR3 protein. Of roughly 380,000 distinct CDR3 sequences in the sample, approximately 29% are singletons; the top ten hold around an eighth. The sequencing sample was made of PBMCs or a T cell subset sorted from them (not recorded which). The receptors come from an adult woman who had mild COVID-19 (a few samples of this study predate the infection). Cell type and time point are not known.

The chain couples TRBV6-5 to TRBJ1-1, with D possibly TRBD1 on 6 matching bases. V was clipped by 6 bases and J by 5 bases, with 16 bases between them. CDR3 size: 14 residues. Germline lookup yields CDR1 MNHEY and CDR2 SVGAGI. CDR3: CASRAVTGGTEAFF. The CDR3 DNA follows: TGTGCCAGCAGGGCCGTGACAGGAGGGACTGAAGCTTTCTTT.

CDR3 nucleotides: TGTGCCAGCAGATTGGGACAGGGCAACATTCAGTACTTC. Translated: CASRLGQGNIQYF. The chain is built from TRBV6-5 and TRBJ2-4, with 9 bases matching TRBD1. The CDR3 loop spans 13 amino acids. Germline-derived CDR1 and CDR2 are MNHEY and SVGAGI. Trimming cost V 6 bases and J 7 bases; bases outside gene matches: 4.

The genes are TRBV27 and TRBJ2-7; 8 bases are a match to TRBD1. Per germline, CDR1 MNHEY and CDR2 SMNVEV (reference sequence). The V and J ends lost 7 bases and 3 bases, in that order; junction bases with no gene match: 8. CDR3 length: 14 residues. The chain's CDR3 is CASTPGTGNYEQYF. The CDR3 DNA reads TGTGCCAGCACCCCTGGGACAGGAAACTACGAGCAGTACTTC.

There are a few counts of this clonotype. V is TRBV5-1 and J is TRBJ2-3, with TRBD2 matching over 11 bases. The CDR3 loop spans 17 amino acids. Germline CDR1 SGHRS, CDR2 YFSETQ. Trimming at V came to 1 base and at J to 5 bases, leaving 9 bases not matched to a gene. The CDR3 nucleotides read TGCGCCAGCAGCTTGATCAGACTAGCGGGGAGGGAAGATACGCAGTATTTT. This gives the protein CASSLIRLAGREDTQYF.

J is TRBJ1-1 and V is TRBV4-1; no reliable D call. The germline CDR1 and CDR2 sequences are MGHRA and YSYEKL. This CDR3 has 18 amino acids. The V and J ends lost 4 bases and 6 bases respectively, with 27 bases between them. The CDR3 coding sequence is TGCGCCAGCAGCCCACCAGGAGTGGGGAACAGCCGAGGCCCTGAAGCTTTCTTT. Its translation: CASSPPGVGNSRGPEAFF.

V is TRBV29-1 and J is TRBJ1-2, with 7 positions matching TRBD1. Germline V gene data show CDR1 as SQVTM and CDR2 as ANQGSEA. The J segment lost 6 bases and the V segment lost 2 bases, leaving 3 bases of the junction unmatched. The CDR3 sequence is 12 residues long. CDR3 bases: TGCAGCGTTGAAACAGGGGCACATGGCTACACCTTC. This translates into CSVETGAHGYTF.